This T cell receptor beta chain was documented in a study of blood T cell repertoires in COVID-19. The overall study: T cells, B-cell-depleted T cells, or PBMCs provided the cDNA or gDNA that served as material.

Between the trimmed V and J ends, which lost 8 bases and 2 bases, there was a span of 9 bases. Germline V gene lookup returns CDR1 MNHNY and CDR2 SVGAGI (reference sequence). This CDR3 has 12 amino acids. This clone was seen a few times. Sequencing was performed with immunoSEQ multiplex PCR; in TCRdb, only in-frame clones are kept and a portion is missing. The table includes about 240,000 clones, more than 75% detected once. The rearrangement joins TRBV6-6 to TRBJ1-2; no clear D gene. This clonotype was sampled from a man older than 75 with acute or convalescent COVID-19. Sample: peripheral blood. Here the CDR3 reads CASVTVNYGYTF. The CDR3 DNA reads as TGTGCCAGCGTCACAGTGAACTATGGCTACACCTTC.